This record concerns one T cell receptor (beta chain) sequence. J was trimmed by 4 bases and V by 3 bases; bases with no gene match: 11. CDR3 length: 17 amino acids. CDR1 and CDR2 (germline): SGHDN, FVKESK. Those who participated ranged in age from roughly 18 to 100 years and resided in about two dozen US areas. The record originates from a study of blood T cell repertoires in COVID-19. Across the whole study: Sample material is recorded as cDNA or gDNA derived from T cells, B-cell-depleted T cells, or PBMCs.

As processed by the authors: Amplification of reference gene primers provided the estimated nucleated cell counts. Data came from immunoSEQ multiplex PCR; TCRdb stores just in-frame clones and leaves some out. V, J and clone size are those of that table, while D and trimming were read from the DNA. The repertoire holds 150,000 to 200,000 clones, with approximately 80% as singletons. The chain carries TRBV14 and TRBJ2-1; 8 nucleotides align to TRBD2. The sequence was collected from a man aged 50 or older who had recovered from COVID-19. Input material: PBMCs or T cells enriched from blood (not recorded which). The CDR3 region has the DNA TGTGCCAGCAGCCACCCTAGAGTGGGGACTAGTTACAATGAGCAGTTCTTC. The encoded protein is CASSHPRVGTSYNEQFF.